This T cell receptor (beta chain) was identified in a study of molecular identifiers for immune sequencing clone quantification (dated by TCRdb to between 2018 and 2020). About the study as a whole: In a replicate experiment, RNA from roughly 21,000 or 96,000 naive CD8 T cells was split into five aliquots, four of which were sequenced. This methods study benchmarked molecular-identifier clustering-based TCR repertoire sequencing (MIDCIRS) and TCR RNA copy counting, using CD8 T cells to do so. Beyond this particular receptor, the publication reports: Spiked-in Jurkat TCR RNA equal to a single cell's worth was reported to be detectable even within 1,200,000 naive CD8 T cells. When barcode sub-clustering was left out, chimeric consensus sequences inflated TCR diversity, with chimeras reaching as high as 47%. Spiked-in Jurkat TCR RNA (approximately 9 copies' worth), which is not part of the donor repertoire, was contained in the naive libraries. In CMV-specific effector cells, over 99% of molecules were held by clones above 20 RNA copies, whereas under 1% of molecules were held by such clones in naive cells. Identical TCR molecules sharing a barcode could cause highly expanded clone sizes to be underestimated. Modeling estimated roughly 3.2 recovered TCR RNA copies per cell, compared with roughly 10 by digital PCR, which implies 25% to 30% capture efficiency.

Of note for this clonotype: There is no known antigen for this receptor. At one end the junction does not follow the germline gene, possibly because of a read error.

Libraries of naive CD8 T cells were built from around 20,000 to 1,000,000 sorted cells, with 10%, 30% or 50% of the purified RNA used. On a BD FACSAria II, naive CD8 T cells were FACS-sorted as CD8+CD4-CCR7+CD45RA+ and collected into RLT Plus buffer. Ten to eleven TCR copies' worth of Jurkat RNA were spiked into about 20,000-1,100,000 naive CD8 T cell samples to test detection sensitivity. CD8 T cells were enriched using RosetteSep CD8+ T Cell Enrichment Cocktail and Ficoll-Paque, and the enriched cells then underwent ACK red cell lysis. Based on the germline V gene, the CDR1 and CDR2 sequences are MGHRA and YSYEKL. Measured from the cysteine to the phenylalanine, the CDR3 is 13 residues long. Only the CDR3 region is kept as DNA, spanning 39 bases read in frame from base 1. The library was built by means of PCR. This sample was sequenced with an Illumina HiSeq 4000. Bulk TCR libraries were generated as previously described, with the TCR primers listed in Table S5 used. The Qiagen AllPrep DNA/RNA kit was used to purify total RNA. Before analysis, reads from multiple sequencing runs of the same library were pooled. On the authors' methods: Reads were retained only if their TCR constant sequence matched exactly, and those retained reads were trimmed to 150 nt and grouped according to their 12-nt molecular barcodes. Reads inside each barcode group were sub-clustered using a 15% Levenshtein threshold, and a quality-weighted consensus sequence was constructed for each RNA molecule. Non-functional sequences were excluded, and lower-count sequences lying one edit away from another sequence were also excluded. Barcode sub-clusters with fewer than 20% of the maximum read count were removed, based on fitting two negative binomial distributions. TCRdb reran the public reads through fastp at Q25 and MiXCR, keeping productive beta chains. For every CDR3 protein sequence, its rows merge into one entry that carries the most common genes and DNA. These V and J calls are TCRdb output, not the study's own analysis. This sample lists just under 650,000 distinct CDR3 sequences; approximately 20% were detected once. The ten largest make up 0.85% to 0.9% of the sample.

The sequence links TRBV4-1 to TRBJ2-7; the D gene cannot be named for sure. The source is a human donor in good health. Some libraries in this study had Jurkat cell RNA spiked in. What was sequenced was naive CD8+ T cells from blood, with Jurkat cell RNA spiked in. In light of the paper, this sample's cell subset or site label describes: FACS-sorted CD8+CD4-CCR7+CD45RA+ naive T cells. CDR3 region: CASSQNGPYERYF. The DNA sequence is given as TGCGCCAGCAGCCAAAATGGGCCCTACGAGCGGTACTTC.